Listed below are T cell receptor beta chains from one sample, sequenced in a study of blood T cells in healthy people across ages. TCRdb independently ran MiXCR on the 5' RACE reads; one entry per CDR3 protein. The table has fewer than 1,000,000 distinct CDR3 sequences, about 42% seen once. Source material: blood. All receptors come from a man aged 55 to 70 in good health. Both conserved end residues are part of each CDR3. Each record gives: D gene, J gene, clone size, V gene, CDR3 protein, CDR3 DNA. D genes are given only for firm matches. Only some rows state a clone size, as once, few, many or a class for expanded clones.

>-|TRBJ2-3|-|TRBV2
CASSDYRSTDTQYF
TGTGCCAGCAGTGATTACAGGAGCACAGATACGCAGTATTTT
>-|TRBJ1-2|-|TRBV6-2/TRBV6-3
CASTYATVYGYTF
TGTGCCAGCACCTATGCCACCGTCTATGGCTACACCTTC
>-|TRBJ1-1|-|TRBV27
CASSSMWGEAFF
TGTGCCAGTTCCTCGATGTGGGGTGAAGCTTTCTTT
>-|TRBJ2-2|-|TRBV6-5
CASSYSTRGRGVTGELFF
TGTGCCAGCAGTTACTCGACCAGGGGACGGGGGGTCACCGGGGAGCTGTTTTTT
>-|TRBJ2-4|-|TRBV27
CASSSGQLLAKNIQYF
TGTGCCAGCAGTTCCGGACAGCTACTAGCCAAAAACATTCAGTACTTC
>-|TRBJ2-7|-|TRBV5-5
CASSLGGSQNYEQYF
TGTGCCAGCAGCTTGGGGGGGTCCCAAAACTACGAGCAGTACTTC
>TRBD2|TRBJ2-3|-|TRBV20-1
CSAPRTSGVPDTQYF
TGCAGTGCCCCCAGGACTAGCGGGGTTCCAGATACGCAGTATTTT
>TRBD1|TRBJ1-4|-|TRBV5-1
CASSPGTGGGGANEKLFF
TGCGCCAGCAGCCCGGGGACAGGGGGCGGCGGAGCTAATGAAAAACTGTTTTTT
>-|TRBJ1-1|-|TRBV6-5
CASSSLLTGGWGSFTEAFF
TGTGCCAGCAGTTCCCTACTCACAGGAGGGTGGGGGTCTTTCACTGAAGCTTTCTTT
>-|TRBJ2-3|-|TRBV7-9
CASSLDHVSDTQYF
TGTGCCAGCAGCTTAGACCACGTATCTGATACGCAGTATTTT
>-|TRBJ1-2|-|TRBV2
CASSIYGYTF
TGTGCCAGCTCTATCTATGGCTACACCTTC
>-|TRBJ1-6|-|TRBV20-1
CSARAVRGAVRDTDNSPLHF
TGCAGTGCTAGAGCCGTCCGGGGAGCGGTCCGGGACACAGATAATTCACCCCTCCACTTT
>-|TRBJ2-1|few|TRBV5-1
CASSLTGWQGEQFF
TGCGCCAGCAGCTTGACAGGGTGGCAGGGTGAGCAGTTCTTC
>-|TRBJ2-6|many|TRBV6-2/TRBV6-3
CASASGANVLTF
TGTGCCAGCGCCTCTGGGGCCAACGTCCTGACTTTC
>-|TRBJ2-5|many|TRBV4-3
CASSQGSTTGAETQYF
TGCGCCAGCAGCCAAGGTAGCACTACCGGGGCGGAGACCCAGTACTTC
>TRBD1|TRBJ1-1|-|TRBV12-3/TRBV12-4
CASSWDRLEAFF
TGTGCCAGCAGTTGGGACAGGCTTGAAGCTTTCTTT
>-|TRBJ2-5|few|TRBV28
CASSSSLRGVVETQYF
TGTGCCAGCAGTTCCTCCCTTAGGGGGGTGGTAGAGACCCAGTACTTC
>TRBD1|TRBJ2-7|-|TRBV20-1
CSARKGTGDRYEQYF
TGCAGTGCTAGAAAGGGGACAGGGGATCGATACGAGCAGTACTTC
>-|TRBJ1-1|few|TRBV20-1
CSHRGRMNTEAFF
TGCAGTCATAGGGGACGGATGAACACTGAAGCTTTCTTT
>TRBD1|TRBJ1-1|few|TRBV7-9
CASSLGDRGEDTEAFF
TGTGCCAGCAGCTTAGGGGACAGGGGGGAGGACACTGAAGCTTTCTTT
>TRBD1|TRBJ2-7|few|TRBV7-8
CASSLVTGGTEQYF
TGTGCCAGCAGCTTAGTTACAGGGGGCACCGAGCAGTACTTC
>TRBD2|TRBJ2-1|-|TRBV7-2
CASSLFGLAGTNNEQFF
TGTGCCAGCAGCTTATTCGGACTAGCGGGGACCAACAATGAGCAGTTCTTC
>TRBD2|TRBJ2-5|-|TRBV15
CATSRDRAGDEETQYF
TGTGCCACCAGCAGAGACCGAGCGGGAGACGAAGAGACCCAGTACTTC
>-|TRBJ2-1|few|TRBV6-6
CASSYGHSGDNEQFF
TGTGCCAGCAGTTACGGCCATTCGGGCGACAATGAGCAGTTCTTC
>-|TRBJ1-2|few|TRBV29-1
CSVRTENFYGYTF
TGCAGCGTTCGAACAGAGAACTTCTATGGCTACACCTTC
>TRBD2|TRBJ2-1|-|TRBV7-9
CASSFTSGGTYNEQFF
TGTGCCAGCAGCTTTACTAGCGGGGGTACCTACAATGAGCAGTTCTTC
>TRBD2|TRBJ2-5|-|TRBV27
CASSLTPGLAGAETQYF
TGTGCCAGCAGCTTAACCCCAGGACTAGCGGGGGCCGAGACCCAGTACTTC
>-|TRBJ1-2|-|TRBV19
CASRGVGGYGYTF
TGTGCCAGTAGAGGAGTGGGTGGCTATGGCTACACCTTC
>-|TRBJ2-3|few|TRBV7-8
CATIDGSRGSADTQYF
TGTGCCACCATCGACGGGAGCAGGGGATCAGCAGATACGCAGTATTTT
>-|TRBJ1-3|-|TRBV6-5
CASSYSLSGEGNTIYF
TGTGCCAGCAGTTACTCGTTGTCAGGGGAAGGAAACACCATATATTTT
>-|TRBJ1-1|-|TRBV25-1
CASKSLRGPNPEAFF
TGTGCCAGCAAGTCCCTCCGGGGGCCGAACCCTGAAGCTTTCTTT
>-|TRBJ2-1|-|TRBV19
CASSQIYNEQFF
TGTGCCAGTAGCCAGATTTACAATGAGCAGTTCTTC
>-|TRBJ2-3|-|TRBV28
CASSFGAATNTQYF
TGTGCCAGCAGTTTTGGGGCAGCGACCAATACGCAGTATTTT
>TRBD1|TRBJ1-3|once|TRBV14
CASSLTGVVNTIYF
TGTGCCAGCAGCCTGACAGGGGTAGTAAACACCATATATTTT
>-|TRBJ2-5|many|TRBV29-1
CSVKEETQYF
TGCAGCGTTAAGGAAGAGACCCAGTACTTC
>-|TRBJ2-1|-|TRBV4-3
CASSQDKRSYNEQFF
TGCGCCAGCAGCCAAGATAAGCGTTCCTACAATGAGCAGTTCTTC